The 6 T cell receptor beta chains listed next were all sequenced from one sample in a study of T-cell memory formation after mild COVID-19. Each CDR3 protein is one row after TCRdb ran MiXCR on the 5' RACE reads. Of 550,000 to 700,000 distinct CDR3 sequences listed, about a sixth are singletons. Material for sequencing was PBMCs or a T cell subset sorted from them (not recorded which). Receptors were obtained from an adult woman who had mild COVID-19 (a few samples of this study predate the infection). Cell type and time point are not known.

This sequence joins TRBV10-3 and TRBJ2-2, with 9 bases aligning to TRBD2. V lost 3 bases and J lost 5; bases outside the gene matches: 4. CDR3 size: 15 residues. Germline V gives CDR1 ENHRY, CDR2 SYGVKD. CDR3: CAISERLAATGELFF. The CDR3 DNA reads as TGTGCCATCAGTGAAAGACTAGCGGCTACCGGGGAGCTGTTTTTT.

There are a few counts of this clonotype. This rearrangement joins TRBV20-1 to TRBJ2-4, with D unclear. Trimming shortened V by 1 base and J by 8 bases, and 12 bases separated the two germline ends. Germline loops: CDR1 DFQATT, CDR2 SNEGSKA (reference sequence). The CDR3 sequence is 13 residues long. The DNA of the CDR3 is TGCAGTGCTAGAGGAAAGCTTGGGGACATTCAGTACTTC. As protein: CSARGKLGDIQYF.

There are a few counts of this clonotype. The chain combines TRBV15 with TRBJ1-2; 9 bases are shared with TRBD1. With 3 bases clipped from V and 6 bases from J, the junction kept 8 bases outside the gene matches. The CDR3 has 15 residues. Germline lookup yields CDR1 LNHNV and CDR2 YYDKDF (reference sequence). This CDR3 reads CATSRIAGTGHGYTF. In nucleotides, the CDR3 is TGTGCCACCAGCAGGATAGCCGGGACAGGGCATGGCTACACCTTC. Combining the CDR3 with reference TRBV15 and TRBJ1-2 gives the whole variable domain DAMVIQNPRYQVTQFGKPVTLSCSQTLNHNVMYWYQQKSSQAPKLLFHYYDKDFNNEADTPDNFQSRRPNTSFCFLDIRSPGLGDTAMYLCATSRIAGTGHGYTFGSGTRLTVV.

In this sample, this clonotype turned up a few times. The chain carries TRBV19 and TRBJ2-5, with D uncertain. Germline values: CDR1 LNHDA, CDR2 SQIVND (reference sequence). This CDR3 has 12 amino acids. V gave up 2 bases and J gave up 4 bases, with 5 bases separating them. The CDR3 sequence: CASSISGETQYF. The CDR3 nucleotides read TGTGCCAGTAGTATATCTGGAGAGACCCAGTACTTC.

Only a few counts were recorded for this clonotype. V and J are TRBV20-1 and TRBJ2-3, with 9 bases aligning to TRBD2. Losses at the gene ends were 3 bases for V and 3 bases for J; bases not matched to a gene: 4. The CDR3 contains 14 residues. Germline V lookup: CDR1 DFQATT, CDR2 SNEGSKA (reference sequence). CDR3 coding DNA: TGCAGTGCTAGGCTAGCGGGGTCGACAGATACGCAGTATTTT. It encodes CSARLAGSTDTQYF.

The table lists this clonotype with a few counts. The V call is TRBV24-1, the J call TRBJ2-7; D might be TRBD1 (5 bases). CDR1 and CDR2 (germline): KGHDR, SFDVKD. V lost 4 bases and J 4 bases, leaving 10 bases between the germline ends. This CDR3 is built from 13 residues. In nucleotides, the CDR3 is TGTGCCACCAGTGAAGGGGAAAGGTACGAGCAGTACTTC. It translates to CATSEGERYEQYF.